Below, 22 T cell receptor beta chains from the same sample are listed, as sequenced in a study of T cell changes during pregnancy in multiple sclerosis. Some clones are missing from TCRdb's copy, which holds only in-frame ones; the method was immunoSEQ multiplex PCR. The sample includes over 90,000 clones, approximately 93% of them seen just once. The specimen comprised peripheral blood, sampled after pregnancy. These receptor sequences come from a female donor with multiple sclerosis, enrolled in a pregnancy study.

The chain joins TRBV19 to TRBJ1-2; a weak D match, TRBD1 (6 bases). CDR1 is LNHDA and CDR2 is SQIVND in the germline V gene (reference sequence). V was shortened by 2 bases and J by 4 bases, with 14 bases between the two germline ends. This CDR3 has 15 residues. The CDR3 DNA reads TGTGCCAGTAGTATACGGCAGGGGCCTGCCTATGGCTACACCTTC. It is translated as CASSIRQGPAYGYTF. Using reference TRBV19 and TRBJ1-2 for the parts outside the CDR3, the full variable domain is DGGITQSPKYLFRKEGQNVTLSCEQNLNHDAMYWYRQDPGQGLRLIYYSQIVNDFQKGDIAEGYSVSREKKESFPLTVTSAQKNPTAFYLCASSIRQGPAYGYTFGSGTRLTVV.

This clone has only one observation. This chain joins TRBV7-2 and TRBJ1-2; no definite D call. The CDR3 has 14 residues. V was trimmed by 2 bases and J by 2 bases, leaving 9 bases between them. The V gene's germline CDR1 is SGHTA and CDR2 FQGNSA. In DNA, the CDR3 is TGTGCCAGCAGCTTAAACGGGAAAAACTATGGCTACACCTTC. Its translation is CASSLNGKNYGYTF.

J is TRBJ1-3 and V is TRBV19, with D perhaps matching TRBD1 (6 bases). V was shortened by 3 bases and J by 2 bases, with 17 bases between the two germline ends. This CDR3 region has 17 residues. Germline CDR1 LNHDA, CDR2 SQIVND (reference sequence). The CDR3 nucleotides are TGTGCCAGTAGTATGGAGGGCGGGGGCTCCGCTGGAAACACCATATATTTT. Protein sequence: CASSMEGGGSAGNTIYF. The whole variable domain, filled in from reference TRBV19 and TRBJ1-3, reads DGGITQSPKYLFRKEGQNVTLSCEQNLNHDAMYWYRQDPGQGLRLIYYSQIVNDFQKGDIAEGYSVSREKKESFPLTVTSAQKNPTAFYLCASSMEGGGSAGNTIYFGEGSWLTVV.

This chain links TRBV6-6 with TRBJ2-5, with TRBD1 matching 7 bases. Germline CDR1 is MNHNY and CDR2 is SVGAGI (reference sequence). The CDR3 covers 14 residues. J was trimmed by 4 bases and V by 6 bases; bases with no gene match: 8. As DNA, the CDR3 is TGTGCCAGCAGACGACAGGGTCCCGGAGAGACCCAGTACTTC. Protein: CASRRQGPGETQYF.

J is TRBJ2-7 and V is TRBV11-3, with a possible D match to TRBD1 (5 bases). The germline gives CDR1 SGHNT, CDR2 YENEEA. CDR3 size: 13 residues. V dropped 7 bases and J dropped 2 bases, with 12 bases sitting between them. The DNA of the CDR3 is TGTGCCAGCACCCAAACAGGAACCTACGAGCAGTACTTC. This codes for CASTQTGTYEQYF. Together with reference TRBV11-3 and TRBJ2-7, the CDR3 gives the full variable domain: EAGVVQSPRYKIIEKKQPVAFWCNPISGHNTLYWYLQNLGQGPELLIRYENEEAVDDSQLPKDRFSAERLKGVDSTLKIQPAELGDSAVYLCASTQTGTYEQYFGPGTRLTVT.

In DNA, the CDR3 is TGTGCCAGCAGTGAACCCTGGGGAGTGGCTAATGGCTACACCTTC. Its protein is CASSEPWGVANGYTF. The V call is TRBV2, the J call TRBJ1-2; D gene ambiguous. Trimming left V 2 bases short and J 6 bases short, with 16 bases between. CDR3 length: 15 amino acids. CDR1 and CDR2 (germline): SNHLY, FYNNEI. Complete variable domain (other parts from reference TRBV2 and TRBJ1-2): EPEVTQTPSHQVTQMGQEVILRCVPISNHLYFYWYRQILGQKVEFLVSFYNNEISEKSEIFDDQFSVERPDGSNFTLKIRSTKLEDSAMYFCASSEPWGVANGYTFGSGTRLTVV.

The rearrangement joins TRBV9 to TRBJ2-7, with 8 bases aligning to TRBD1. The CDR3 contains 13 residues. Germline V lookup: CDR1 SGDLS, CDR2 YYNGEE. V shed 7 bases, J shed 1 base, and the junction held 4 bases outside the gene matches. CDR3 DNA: TGTGCCAGCTCTGGACAGGGTTCCTACGAGCAGTACTTC. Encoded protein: CASSGQGSYEQYF.

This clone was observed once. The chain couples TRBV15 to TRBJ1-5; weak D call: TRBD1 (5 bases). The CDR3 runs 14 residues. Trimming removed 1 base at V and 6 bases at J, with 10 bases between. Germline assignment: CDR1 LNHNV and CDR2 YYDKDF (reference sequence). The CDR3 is CATSRVRGTQPQHF. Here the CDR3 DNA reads TGTGCCACCAGCAGAGTACGCGGGACTCAGCCCCAGCATTTT. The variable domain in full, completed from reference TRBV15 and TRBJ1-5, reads DAMVIQNPRYQVTQFGKPVTLSCSQTLNHNVMYWYQQKSSQAPKLLFHYYDKDFNNEADTPDNFQSRRPNTSFCFLDIRSPGLGDTAMYLCATSRVRGTQPQHFGDGTRLSIL.

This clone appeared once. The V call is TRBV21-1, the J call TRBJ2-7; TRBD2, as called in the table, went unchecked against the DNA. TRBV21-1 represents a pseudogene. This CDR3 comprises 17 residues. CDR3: CASSSPGLAGGIPGQYF. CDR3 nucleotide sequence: TGTGCCAGCAGCTCCCCGGGACTAGCGGGAGGGATCCCAGGGCAGTACTTC.

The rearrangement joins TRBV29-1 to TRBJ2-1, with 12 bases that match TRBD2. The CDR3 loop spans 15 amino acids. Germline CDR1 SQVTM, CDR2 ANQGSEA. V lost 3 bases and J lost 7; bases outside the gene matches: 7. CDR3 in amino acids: CSVDLAGGRVNEQFF. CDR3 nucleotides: TGCAGCGTTGATCTAGCGGGAGGGAGGGTAAATGAGCAGTTCTTC.

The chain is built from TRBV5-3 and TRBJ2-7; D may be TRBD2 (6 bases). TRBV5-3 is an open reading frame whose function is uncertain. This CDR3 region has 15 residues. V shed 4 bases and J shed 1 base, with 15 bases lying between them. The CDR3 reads CARSPSREWSYEQYF. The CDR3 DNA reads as TGTGCCAGAAGCCCCTCCCGGGAGTGGTCCTACGAGCAGTACTTC.

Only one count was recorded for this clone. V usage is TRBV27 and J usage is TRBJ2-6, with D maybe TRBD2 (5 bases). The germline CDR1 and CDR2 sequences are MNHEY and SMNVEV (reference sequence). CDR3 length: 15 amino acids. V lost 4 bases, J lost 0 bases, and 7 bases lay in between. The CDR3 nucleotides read TGTGCCAGCAGTTCGGGGTACTCTGGGGCCAACGTCCTGACTTTC. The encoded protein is CASSSGYSGANVLTF.

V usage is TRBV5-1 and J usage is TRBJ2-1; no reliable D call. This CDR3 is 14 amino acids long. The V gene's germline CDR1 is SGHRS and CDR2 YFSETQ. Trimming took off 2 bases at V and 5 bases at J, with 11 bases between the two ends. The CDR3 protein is CASSFGGPNNEQFF. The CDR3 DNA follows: TGCGCCAGCAGCTTCGGTGGGCCCAACAATGAGCAGTTCTTC.

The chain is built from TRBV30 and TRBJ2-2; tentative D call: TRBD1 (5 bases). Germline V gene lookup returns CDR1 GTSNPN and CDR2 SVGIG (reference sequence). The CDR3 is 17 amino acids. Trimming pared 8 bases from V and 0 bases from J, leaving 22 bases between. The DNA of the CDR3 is TGTGCCGTCGTGAGCTTCGACCAGGGCGCGAACACCGGGGAGCTGTTTTTT. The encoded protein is CAVVSFDQGANTGELFF. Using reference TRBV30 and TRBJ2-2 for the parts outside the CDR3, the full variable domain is SQTIHQWPATLVQPVGSPLSLECTVEGTSNPNLYWYRQAAGRGLQLLFYSVGIGQISSEVPQNLSASRPQDRQFILSSKKLLLSDSGFYLCAVVSFDQGANTGELFFGEGSRLTVL.

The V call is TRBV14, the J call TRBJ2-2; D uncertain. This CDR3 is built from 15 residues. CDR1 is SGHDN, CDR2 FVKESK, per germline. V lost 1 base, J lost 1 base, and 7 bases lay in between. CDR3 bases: TGTGCCAGCAGCCAAGGTCTCAGGAACACCGGGGAGCTGTTTTTT. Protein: CASSQGLRNTGELFF.

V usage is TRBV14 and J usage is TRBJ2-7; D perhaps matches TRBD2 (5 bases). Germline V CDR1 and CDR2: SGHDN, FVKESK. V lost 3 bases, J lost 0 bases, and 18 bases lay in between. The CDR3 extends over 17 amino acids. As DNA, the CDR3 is TGTGCCAGCAGCCAGCTCCCAGGCCTGGGAGACTCCTACGAGCAGTACTTC. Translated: CASSQLPGLGDSYEQYF.

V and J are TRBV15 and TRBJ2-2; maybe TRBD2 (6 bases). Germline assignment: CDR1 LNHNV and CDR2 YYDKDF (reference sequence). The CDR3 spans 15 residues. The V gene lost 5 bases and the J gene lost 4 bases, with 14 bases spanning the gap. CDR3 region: CATSGTRAATGELFF. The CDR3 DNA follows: TGTGCCACCAGCGGGACTCGTGCCGCCACCGGGGAGCTGTTTTTT.

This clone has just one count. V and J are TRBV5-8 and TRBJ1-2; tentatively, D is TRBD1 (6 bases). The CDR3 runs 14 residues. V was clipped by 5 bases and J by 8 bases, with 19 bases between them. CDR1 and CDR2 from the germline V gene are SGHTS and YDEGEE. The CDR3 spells CASSLISGVGGYTF. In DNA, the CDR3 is TGTGCCAGCAGTTTGATATCAGGGGTAGGCGGCTACACCTTC. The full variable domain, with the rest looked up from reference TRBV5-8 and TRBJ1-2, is EAGVTQSPTHLIKTRGQQATLRCSPISGHTSVYWYQQALGLGLQFLLWYDEGEERNRGNFPPRFSGRQFPNYSSELNVNALELEDSALYLCASSLISGVGGYTFGSGTRLTVV.

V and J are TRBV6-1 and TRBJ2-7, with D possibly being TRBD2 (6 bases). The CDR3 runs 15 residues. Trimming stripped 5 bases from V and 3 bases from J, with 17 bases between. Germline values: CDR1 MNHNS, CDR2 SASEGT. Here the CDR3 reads CASSLTGVNNYEQYF. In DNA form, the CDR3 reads TGTGCCAGCAGTCTAACGGGGGTGAATAACTACGAGCAGTACTTC.

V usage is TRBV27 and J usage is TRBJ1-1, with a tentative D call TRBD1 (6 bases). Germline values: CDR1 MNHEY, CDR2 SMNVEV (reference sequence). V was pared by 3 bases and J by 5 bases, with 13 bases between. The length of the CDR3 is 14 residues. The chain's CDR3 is CASSLGRGGTEAFF. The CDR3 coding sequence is TGTGCCAGCAGTTTGGGCAGGGGCGGTACTGAAGCTTTCTTT.

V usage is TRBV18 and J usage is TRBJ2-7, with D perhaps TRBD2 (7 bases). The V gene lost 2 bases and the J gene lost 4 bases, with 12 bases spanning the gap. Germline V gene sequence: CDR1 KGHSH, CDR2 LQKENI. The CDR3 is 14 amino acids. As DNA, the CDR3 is TGTGCCAGCTCACCAGGAAAGGGGGGGTACGAGCAGTACTTC. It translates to CASSPGKGGYEQYF.

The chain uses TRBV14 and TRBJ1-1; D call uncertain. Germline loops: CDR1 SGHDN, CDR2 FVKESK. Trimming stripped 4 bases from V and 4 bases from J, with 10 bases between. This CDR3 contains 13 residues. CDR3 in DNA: TGTGCCAGCAGCCCGGAGGTCCCCACTGAAGCTTTCTTT. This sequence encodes CASSPEVPTEAFF.